A single TCR beta chain is shown here with its context. Its antigen remains unidentified. Qualities for individual bases were not recorded, and no much larger clone is one base off. Germline trimming: 3 bases from V, 4 bases from J; junction bases outside gene matches: 3. Taken from the germline V gene, the CDR1 and CDR2 loops are SGDLS and YYNGEE. Reading from cysteine to phenylalanine, the CDR3 counts 14 amino acids. Just CDR3 DNA is preserved here, 42 bases in frame from base 1. This specimen comes from a study of technical replicates of blood from a handful of donors (dated by TCRdb to 2016 to 2017). Libraries were constructed by the immunoSEQ multiplex PCR assay. TCRdb took this table from immuneACCESS and kept in-frame rearrangements with V and J called. Such tables lack part of the clones; where checked against another copy, unresolved V genes explain under half of the gap, and the rest is unexplained. For this sample the table gives tens of thousands of clones, of which roughly 90% were detected only once. Around 0.37% of the sample lies in the top ten.

The sequence derives from a human donor in good health. The sequenced material came from T cells isolated from PBMCs. The sequence is built from TRBV9 and TRBJ1-2; 10 bases in the middle match TRBD1. The DNA sequence follows: TGTGCCAGCAGCGCCGGGACAGGGGTCTATGGCTACACCTTC. The resulting protein is CASSAGTGVYGYTF.